Shown below are 30 T cell receptor beta chains from a single sample sequenced in a study of memory CD4+ T cells and cytomegalovirus serostatus. Assay used: immunoSEQ multiplex PCR; TCRdb lists only in-frame clones, some missing. Of some 25,000 clones in the sample, around 75% were seen once. The sort gate was single viable CD3+CD4+CD8-CD45RO+ cells for memory CD4+ T cells. Material for sequencing was memory CD4+ T cells from blood. These receptors were collected from an adult in good health and CMV-seronegative.

The chain carries TRBV28 and TRBJ2-5, with TRBD2 matching 12 bases. The J call is doubtful: the DNA matches TRBJ2-7 better. The CDR3 is 16 amino acids. CDR1 MDHEN and CDR2 SYDVKM come from the germline V gene. CDR3 in amino acids: CASSSPPSGRAYEQYF. The CDR3 DNA reads as TGTGCCAGCAGTTCCCCACCTAGCGGGAGGGCCTACGAGCAGTACTTC.

The chain carries TRBV27 and TRBJ2-2; D may be TRBD2 (5 bases). The CDR3 sequence is 18 residues long. Trimming took off 2 bases at V and 4 bases at J, with 20 bases between the two ends. Germline V gives CDR1 MNHEY, CDR2 SMNVEV (reference sequence). CDR3 sequence (DNA): TGTGCCAGCAGTTTAGAACGCCCCTCCTCGACTATCACCGGGGAGCTGTTTTTT. It translates to CASSLERPSSTITGELFF.

The chain employs TRBV9 and TRBJ2-2; D not certain. V lost 0 bases and J lost 1, with 4 bases in between. CDR3 length equals 14 residues. The germline CDR1 and CDR2 sequences are SGDLS and YYNGEE. The CDR3 bases are TGTGCCAGCAGCGTAGTATGGAACACCGGGGAGCTGTTTTTT. As protein: CASSVVWNTGELFF.

This clone was seen once. V and J are TRBV2 and TRBJ2-3, with 7 bases identical to TRBD1. The trim removed 7 bases at V and 2 bases at J, leaving 3 bases unmatched. Germline V gene data show CDR1 as SNHLY and CDR2 as FYNNEI. The CDR3 contains 13 residues. CDR3 coding DNA: TGTGCCAGCAACAGGGGAATCACAGATACGCAGTATTTT. This codes for CASNRGITDTQYF.

V gene TRBV30 combines with J gene TRBJ2-7; 8 positions agree with TRBD1. The CDR3 runs 16 residues. CDR1 is GTSNPN and CDR2 is SVGIG in the germline V gene (reference sequence). With V trimmed by 3 bases and J by 3 bases, 13 bases remained unmatched. The CDR3 spells CAWSEKTLTGGYEQYF. CDR3 sequence (DNA): TGTGCCTGGAGCGAAAAAACCTTAACAGGGGGCTACGAGCAGTACTTC.

This chain uses TRBV7-8 with TRBJ2-1; D perhaps matches TRBD2 (6 bases). Germline loops: CDR1 SGHVS, CDR2 FQNEAQ. This CDR3 spans 14 amino acids. V was shortened by 4 bases and J by 9 bases, with 16 bases between the two germline ends. CDR3 bases: TGTGCCAGCAGCTCGATGGAGCTAGCGACTGAGCAGTTCTTC. It specifies CASSSMELATEQFF.

In this sample, this clone turned up once. The J gene is TRBJ2-7, the V gene TRBV14, with 7 bases fitting TRBD2. The ends lost 4 bases at V and 6 bases at J; junction bases unmatched: 12. The germline V gene has CDR1 SGHDN and CDR2 FVKESK. This CDR3 region has 15 residues. The CDR3 loop is CASSRPVAGAGEQYF. The CDR3 nucleotides are TGTGCCAGCAGCCGCCCAGTGGCGGGAGCGGGCGAGCAGTACTTC.

The chain joins TRBV5-1 to TRBJ2-7, with TRBD1 matching 10 bases. The germline gives CDR1 SGHRS, CDR2 YFSETQ. The V segment lost 2 bases and the J segment 4 bases; nucleotides outside the gene matches: 3. This CDR3 has 14 residues. The CDR3 reads CASSFGTGAYEQYF. The CDR3 coding sequence is TGCGCCAGCAGCTTCGGGACAGGGGCATACGAGCAGTACTTC.

This clone has only one observation. The rearrangement uses TRBV7-2 and TRBJ2-1; 15 bases line up with TRBD2. In germline, CDR1 is SGHTA, CDR2 FQGNSA. The CDR3 extends over 14 amino acids. V shed 10 bases, J shed 10 bases, and the junction held 8 bases outside the gene matches. In DNA form, the CDR3 reads TGTGCCACTGGACTAGCGGGAGGGTTAAGGGAGCAGTTCTTC. Translated, it gives CATGLAGGLREQFF.

The chain carries TRBV7-9 and TRBJ1-4; no definite D call. V lost 0 bases to trimming and J lost 3 bases, with 11 bases between them. The CDR3 totals 16 residues. CDR1 is SEHNR, CDR2 FQNEAQ, per germline (reference sequence). In DNA form, the CDR3 reads TGTGCCAGCAGCTTAGCGCTCGGGCGGGCTAATGAAAAACTGTTTTTT. Translation: CASSLALGRANEKLFF.

The gene calls are TRBV7-3 and TRBJ2-2; maybe TRBD1 (6 bases). Trimming took off 5 bases at V and 7 bases at J, with 14 bases between the two ends. The germline CDR1 and CDR2 sequences are SGHTA and FQGTGA. The CDR3 runs to 14 residues. Here the CDR3 reads CASSTTGWYGELFF. The CDR3 region has the DNA TGTGCCAGCAGCACAACAGGGTGGTACGGGGAGCTGTTTTTT.

The chain has TRBV5-1 and TRBJ2-3; no firm D call. V lost 0 bases and J 3 bases, leaving 14 bases between the germline ends. The CDR3 runs to 16 residues. In germline, CDR1 is SGHRS, CDR2 YFSETQ. DNA of the CDR3: TGCGCCAGCAGCTTGGTGCCAACCCCGAAAACAGATACGCAGTATTTT. Protein product: CASSLVPTPKTDTQYF.

J is TRBJ2-5 and V is TRBV28; 9 bases are a match to TRBD1. CDR3 length: 14 amino acids. Unmatched junction bases numbered 6, after V lost 6 bases and J lost 4 bases. The V gene's germline CDR1 is MDHEN and CDR2 SYDVKM. The CDR3 coding sequence is TGTGCCAGCAGATCGACAGGGGGAGGAGAGACCCAGTACTTC. This sequence encodes CASRSTGGGETQYF.

This clone was detected a few times. J is TRBJ1-1 and V is TRBV7-2, with TRBD1 matching 7 bases. There are 13 residues in the CDR3. V gave up 6 bases and J gave up 4 bases; unmatched junction bases: 5. In germline, CDR1 is SGHTA, CDR2 FQGNSA. The CDR3 reads CASRTGLATEAFF. CDR3 nucleotide sequence: TGTGCCAGCAGGACAGGGCTGGCCACTGAAGCTTTCTTT.

The chain links TRBV7-9 to TRBJ1-4; D unresolved. Trimming removed 2 bases from V and 11 bases from J, with 9 bases in between. The germline V gene has CDR1 SEHNR and CDR2 FQNEAQ (reference sequence). CDR3 length: 12 residues. CDR3 region: CASSLNGRKLFF. Here the CDR3 DNA reads TGTGCCAGCAGCTTAAATGGACGCAAACTGTTTTTT.

V usage is TRBV5-6 and J usage is TRBJ1-5, with D hard to call. The CDR3 length is 14 residues. The V end was cut by 1 base, the J end by 1 base, with 6 bases between. CDR1 and CDR2 from the germline V gene are SGHDT and YYEEEE. CDR3 coding DNA: TGTGCCAGCAGCTTGTGGTTGAGCAATCAGCCCCAGCATTTT. This gives the protein CASSLWLSNQPQHF.

V usage is TRBV5-6 and J usage is TRBJ2-3; 7 positions agree with TRBD1. Germline-derived CDR1 and CDR2 are SGHDT and YYEEEE. The length of the CDR3 is 17 residues. The junction had 8 bases not matched to a gene; V was cut back by 0 bases and J by 1 base. The CDR3 protein is CASSLDGLGQGTDTQYF. DNA for the CDR3: TGTGCCAGCAGCTTGGATGGGTTAGGACAGGGCACAGATACGCAGTATTTT.

The CDR3 DNA reads TGTGCCAGCAGCCCGGGACTAGCGGGGGTGGATACGCAGTATTTT. It codes for CASSPGLAGVDTQYF. The V call is TRBV7-3, the J call TRBJ2-3; TRBD2 matches 14 bases. The CDR3 is 15 amino acids. Losses at the gene ends were 5 bases for V and 6 bases for J; bases not matched to a gene: 4. Germline CDR1 reads SGHTA; CDR2 reads FQGTGA.

In DNA, the CDR3 is TGTGCCAGCAGTGAGGGTATAGGGACAGATACGCAGTATTTT. Translation gives CASSEGIGTDTQYF. The rearrangement links TRBV2 to TRBJ2-3; D is ambiguous. Trimming removed 3 bases at V and 3 bases at J, with 10 bases between. In germline, CDR1 is SNHLY, CDR2 FYNNEI. The CDR3 length is 14 residues.

Points on this clone: This sample includes further DNA sequences coding for the same CDR3. The rearrangement uses TRBV18 and TRBJ1-2; D perhaps matches TRBD1 (5 bases). In germline, CDR1 is KGHSH, CDR2 LQKENI. This CDR3 is built from 12 residues. The V end lost 3 bases, the J end lost 8 bases, and 10 bases lay between the germline ends. CDR3 loop: CASSPGTFGYTF. The DNA of the CDR3 is TGTGCCAGCTCACCGGGGACTTTCGGCTACACCTTC. The variable domain in full, with the rest retrieved from reference TRBV18 and TRBJ1-2, is NAGVMQNPRHLVRRRGQEARLRCSPMKGHSHVYWYRQLPEEGLKFMVYLQKENIIDESGMPKERFSAEFPKEGPSILRIQQVVRGDSAAYFCASSPGTFGYTFGSGTRLTVV.

This chain joins TRBV6-1 and TRBJ1-6; D uncertain. Germline CDR1 reads MNHNS; CDR2 reads SASEGT. Between the trimmed V and J ends, which lost 4 bases and 9 bases, there was a span of 10 bases. The CDR3 contains 13 residues. Here the CDR3 DNA reads TGTGCCAGCAGTGCGGCAGAAGGTTCACCCCTCCACTTT. This encodes CASSAAEGSPLHF.

The chain links TRBV6-6 to TRBJ1-1; 7 bases agree with TRBD1. CDR3 length: 14 amino acids. Trimming at V came to 7 bases and at J to 1 base, leaving 6 bases not matched to a gene. Germline V gene data show CDR1 as MNHNY and CDR2 as SVGAGI (reference sequence). CDR3 amino acids: CASTAGTANTEAFF. The CDR3 DNA is TGTGCCAGCACCGCAGGGACAGCGAACACTGAAGCTTTCTTT.

The J gene is TRBJ1-5, the V gene TRBV27; D is possibly TRBD1 (5 bases). This CDR3 region has 15 residues. Between the trimmed V and J ends, which lost 6 bases and 0 bases, there was a span of 12 bases. Germline-derived CDR1 and CDR2 are MNHEY and SMNVEV (reference sequence). Here the CDR3 DNA reads TGTGCCAGCAGCTCAGGGACTTATAGCAATCAGCCCCAGCATTTT. It specifies CASSSGTYSNQPQHF.

This clone was counted a few times. This chain links TRBV4-1 with TRBJ1-2; no firm D call. Trimming cost V 0 bases and J 8 bases, with 13 bases left between them. Germline CDR1 MGHRA, CDR2 YSYEKL. This CDR3 comprises 14 residues. This chain's CDR3 is CASSQDRVIGGYTF. CDR3 DNA sequence: TGCGCCAGCAGCCAAGATCGAGTAATCGGCGGCTACACCTTC.

V is TRBV7-9 and J is TRBJ2-2; unclear D gene. V shed 0 bases and J shed 6 bases, with 11 bases lying between them. This CDR3 is 15 amino acids long. Germline V gives CDR1 SEHNR, CDR2 FQNEAQ (reference sequence). In nucleotides, the CDR3 is TGTGCCAGCAGCTTAGCCCTAGATTGGGCCGGGGAGCTGTTTTTT. This gives the protein CASSLALDWAGELFF.

This clone was seen more than once but under ten times. The chain employs TRBV11-3 and TRBJ1-1; D not certain. There are 16 residues in the CDR3. V lost 0 bases to trimming and J lost 1 base, with 12 bases between them. From germline, CDR1 is SGHNT and CDR2 YENEEA. CDR3 residues: CASSLDGREGNTEAFF. DNA for the CDR3: TGTGCCAGCAGCTTAGATGGGAGGGAGGGGAACACTGAAGCTTTCTTT.

CDR3 nucleotides: TGTGCCAGCAGTGAAGGACTAGCGGGAGCTGGCTATGAGCAGTTCTTC. Protein product: CASSEGLAGAGYEQFF. The chain links TRBV2 to TRBJ2-1; 12 nucleotides line up with TRBD2. The germline CDR1 and CDR2 sequences are SNHLY and FYNNEI. The CDR3 is made up of 16 amino acids. The V and J ends lost 1 base and 8 bases, in that order; junction bases with no gene match: 6.

This sequence joins TRBV7-2 and TRBJ2-1; D ambiguous. This CDR3 is 12 amino acids long. The V gene lost 5 bases and the J gene lost 10 bases, with 12 bases spanning the gap. Germline V gene data show CDR1 as SGHTA and CDR2 as FQGNSA. The CDR3 is CASSPALWEQFF. The CDR3, as DNA: TGTGCCAGCAGCCCAGCCCTATGGGAGCAGTTCTTC.

This clone has just a few counts. The chain uses TRBV7-2 and TRBJ2-7; no clear D. Trimming pared 5 bases from V and 5 bases from J, leaving 16 bases between. The CDR3 is 14 amino acids. Looked up from germline, CDR1 is SGHTA and CDR2 is FQGNSA. This CDR3 reads CASSARPGLDEQYF. CDR3 bases: TGTGCCAGCAGCGCTCGACCGGGCCTGGACGAGCAGTACTTC.

Here the CDR3 reads CASRLAGDYFF. The CDR3 DNA sequence: TGTGCCAGTAGACTAGCGGGAGATTATTTCTTC. The chain joins TRBV11-2 to TRBJ2-1, with 12 bases aligning to TRBD2. V was clipped by 9 bases and J by 16 bases; unmatched bases: 7. Germline CDR1 SGHAT, CDR2 FQNNGV. The CDR3 is 11 residues long.